The source of this T cell receptor (beta chain) is a study of T-cell reconstitution after alpha-beta-depleted transplantation in children (dated by TCRdb to the mid-2010s). About the investigation overall: Using TCR repertoire profiling, the study quantitatively followed how T-cell immune reconstitution unfolded in children after TCRalphabeta/CD19-depleted allogeneic hematopoietic cell transplantation.

Preparation of the library involved PCR. Sequencing instrument: Illumina HiSeq 2500. TCR library preparation used molecular barcoding, with unique molecular identifiers applied to normalize quantification of the TCRbeta repertoire. TCRdb trimmed the raw reads at Q25, called clones with MiXCR and kept productive beta chains. Entries are consolidated by CDR3 protein sequence, retaining the most common genes and DNA. This sample is represented by 440,000 or so distinct CDR3 sequences; around 46% of them were singletons. 27% of the sample belongs to the ten largest clones. In the germline V gene, CDR1 corresponds to SGHRS and CDR2 to YFSETQ. The CDR3 runs 16 residues from the cysteine to the phenylalanine. Left in the record is the CDR3 DNA by itself, 48 bases read in frame from the first base. Relative to germline, V is 0 bases shorter and J is 4 bases shorter, with 16 bases between their ends. General study outcomes and caveats: Hyperexpanded clone frequencies declined over subsequent months; after one year, T-cell counts and TCRbeta diversity were mostly attributed to newly produced T cells. About two months after transplant, the apparently early recovery of alphabetaT-cell counts reportedly depended on just several hundred clones that had expanded rapidly and came from non-depleted graft cells. In some patients, the high TCRbeta diversity seen at day 60 was put down to recipient T cells and intrathymic progenitors that had survived conditioning.

This sample's treatment or condition label indicates: allogeneic hematopoietic cell transplantation with graft depleted of TCRalphabeta T cells and CD19 B cells. TCRalphabeta/CD19-depleted allogeneic hematopoietic cell grafts were given to the transplant recipients, all of whom were children. About this clonotype itself: The antigen it recognizes is unknown. A much more abundant neighbour one base away suggests this may be a read error.

The sample consisted of PBMCs, taken before TCRalphabeta/CD19-depleted stem cell transplant. This TCR came from a girl aged 2-10 years with aplastic anemia, due to receive a stem cell transplant. Here the chain combines TRBV5-1 and TRBJ1-1; the best D guess is TRBD1, with 6 bases matching. DNA sequence: TGCGCCAGCAGCTTGGAGGTCACAGGGTTGACCACTGAAGCTTTCTTT. It translates as CASSLEVTGLTTEAFF.